This T cell receptor (beta chain) is drawn from a study of OX40 agonist ivuxolimab in advanced cancers. Regarding the complete study: Ivuxolimab, which targeted the costimulatory receptor OX40 (CD134), was an agonistic, fully human IgG2 monoclonal antibody. Peripheral TCRbeta sequencing was intended to test whether TCR sequence diversity was altered and clonal T-cell expansion was caused by ivuxolimab. Partial responses occurred in three dose-escalation patients: two with cutaneous melanoma and one with hepatocellular carcinoma. The paper describes the monotherapy dose-escalation part (N ≈ 50 patients) of the phase I trial of ivuxolimab. Intravenous ivuxolimab was administered to patients every 2 weeks at six dose levels: 0.01, 0.1, 0.3, 1.5, 3 and 10 mg/kg. Prior anti-PD-1, anti-PD-L1 or anti-CTLA-4 therapy was permitted, and 40% of dose-escalation patients had received checkpoint inhibitors. Of the 52 patients in dose escalation, about 20 had hepatocellular carcinoma, about 15 had melanoma, 9 had renal cell carcinoma and 9 had head and neck cancer. In the dose-escalation cohort, 82.7% of patients were male, and the mean age was approximately 55 years, with a range of about 20 to 90.

The CDR3 starts with the cysteine, ends with the phenylalanine, and has 15 residues. The only DNA kept is the CDR3, 45 bases in frame from the first base. For CDR1 and CDR2, the germline V gene lists MNHEY and SVGAGI. V lost 2 bases and J lost 0 bases; the stretch between them is 10 bases long. Patients with a history of autoimmune disease or receiving systemic immunosuppression were excluded from the trial. Peripheral blood for TCR sequencing was drawn from every dose cohort at baseline, at cycle 4 day 1 and at cycle 7 day 1. The samples were taken from a phase I, first-in-human, multicenter, open-label dose-escalation trial of ivuxolimab. Adults with locally advanced or metastatic melanoma, renal cell, hepatocellular, or head and neck squamous cell carcinoma were enrolled in the trial. Before TCR sequencing, CD4+ T cells and CD8+ T cells from peripheral blood were sorted into separate populations.

For sequencing of the TCRbeta CDR3 region, genomic DNA was extracted from the sorted cells. TCRbeta CDR3 regions were sequenced using the immunoSEQ Assay. TCRdb provides this immuneACCESS table in a form limited to in-frame rearrangements. Some clones are lacking; in checked studies, under half of them reflect an unresolved V gene, and why the rest are absent is not known. This sample lists more than 65,000 clones; around nine tenths were detected once. Around 0.7% of the sample lies in the top ten. Study-level results and caveats: The antigen specificity of the peripheral T cells that underwent clonal expansion was not determined. At doses of 0.1 to 3.0 mg/kg, clonal expansion of both CD4+ and CD8+ T cells in blood was seen between baseline and week 6. In partial responders in the 0.1-3.0 mg/kg groups, normalized peripheral clonal expansion was found to be among the lowest, especially among CD8+ T cells. After ivuxolimab, expanded clones were on average more numerous among CD8+ T cells than among CD4+ T cells. Low levels of normalized T-cell clonal expansion were also seen in some patients who did not respond.

Concerning this clone: It has no known antigen specificity. Per-base quality was not reported, and no clone a single base away is much larger than it.

The sample in question was CD4+ or CD8+ T cells sorted from blood, obtained in a trial of the OX40 agonist ivuxolimab. This chain is built from TRBV6-5 and TRBJ1-2, with no reliable assignment of the D segment. This receptor was identified in an adult with an advanced solid tumor such as melanoma, head and neck, liver or kidney cancer. In nucleotides, the sequence is TGTGCCAGCAGTTACCAGCCAGGCCCTAACTATGGCTACACCTTC. Its protein reads: CASSYQPGPNYGYTF.